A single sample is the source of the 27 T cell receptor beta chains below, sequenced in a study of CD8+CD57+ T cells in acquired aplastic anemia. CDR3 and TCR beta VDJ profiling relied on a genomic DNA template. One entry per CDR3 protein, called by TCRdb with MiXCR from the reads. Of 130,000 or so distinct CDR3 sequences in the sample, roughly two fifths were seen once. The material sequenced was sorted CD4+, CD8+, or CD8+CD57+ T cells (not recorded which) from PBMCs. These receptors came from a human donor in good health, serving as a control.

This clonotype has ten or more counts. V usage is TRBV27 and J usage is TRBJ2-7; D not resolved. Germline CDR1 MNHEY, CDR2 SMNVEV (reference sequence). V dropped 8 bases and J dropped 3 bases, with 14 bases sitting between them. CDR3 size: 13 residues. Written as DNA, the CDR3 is TGTGCCAGCGCCCGGGCGTCAGGCTACGAGCAGTACTTC. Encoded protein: CASARASGYEQYF.

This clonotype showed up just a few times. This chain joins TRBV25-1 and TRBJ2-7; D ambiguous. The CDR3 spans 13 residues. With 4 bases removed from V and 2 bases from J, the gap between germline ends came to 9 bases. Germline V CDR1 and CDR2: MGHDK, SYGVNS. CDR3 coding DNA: TGTGCCAGCAGTGGTCGGCAAGCCTACGAGCAGTACTTC. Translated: CASSGRQAYEQYF.

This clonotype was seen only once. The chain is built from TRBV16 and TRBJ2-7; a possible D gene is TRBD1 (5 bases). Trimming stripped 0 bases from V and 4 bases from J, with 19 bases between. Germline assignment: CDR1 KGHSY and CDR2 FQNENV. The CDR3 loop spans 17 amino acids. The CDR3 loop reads CASSQSIRSGRAYEQYF. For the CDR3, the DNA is TGTGCCAGCAGCCAATCAATCCGGTCGGGCAGGGCTTACGAGCAGTACTTC. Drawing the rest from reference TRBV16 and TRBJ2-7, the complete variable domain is GEEVAQTPKHLVRGEGQKAKLYCAPIKGHSYVFWYQQVLKNEFKFLISFQNENVFDETGMPKERFSAKCLPNSPCSLEIQATKLEDSAVYFCASSQSIRSGRAYEQYFGPGTRLTVT.

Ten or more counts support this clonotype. The DNA of the CDR3 is TGTGCCAGCAGCTTAGACAGGGGATGGGACGAGCAGTACTTC. Protein sequence: CASSLDRGWDEQYF. The chain uses TRBV7-9 and TRBJ2-7, with 7 positions matching TRBD1. The germline gives CDR1 SEHNR, CDR2 FQNEAQ (reference sequence). The V segment lost 1 base and the J segment 5 bases; nucleotides outside the gene matches: 5. This CDR3 comprises 14 residues.

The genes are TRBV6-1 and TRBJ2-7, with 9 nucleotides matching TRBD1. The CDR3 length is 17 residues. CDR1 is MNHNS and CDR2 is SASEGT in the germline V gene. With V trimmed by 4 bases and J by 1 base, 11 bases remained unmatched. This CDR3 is CASSGASGQGSSYEQYF. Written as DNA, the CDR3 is TGTGCCAGCAGTGGAGCCTCGGGACAGGGATCATCCTACGAGCAGTACTTC.

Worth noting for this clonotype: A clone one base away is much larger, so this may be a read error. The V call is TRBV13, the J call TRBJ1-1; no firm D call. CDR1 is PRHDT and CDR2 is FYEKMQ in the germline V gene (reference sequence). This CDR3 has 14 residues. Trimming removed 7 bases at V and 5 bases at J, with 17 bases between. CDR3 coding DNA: TGTGCCAGCAACCCGACGCTCGGAAGGACTGAAGCTTTCTTT. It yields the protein CASNPTLGRTEAFF.

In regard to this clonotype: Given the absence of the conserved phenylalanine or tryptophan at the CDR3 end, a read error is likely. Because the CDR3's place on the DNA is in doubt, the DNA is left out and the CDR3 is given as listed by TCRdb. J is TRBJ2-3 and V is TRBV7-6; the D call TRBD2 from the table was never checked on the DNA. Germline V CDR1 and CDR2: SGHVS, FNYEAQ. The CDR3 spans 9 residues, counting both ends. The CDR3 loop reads CASSFRLAG.

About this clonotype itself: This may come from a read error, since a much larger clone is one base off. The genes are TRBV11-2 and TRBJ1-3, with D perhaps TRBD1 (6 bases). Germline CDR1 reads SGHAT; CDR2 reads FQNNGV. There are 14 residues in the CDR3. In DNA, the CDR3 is TGTGTCAGCAGAGGGGACATCTCTGGAAACACCATATATTTT. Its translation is CVSRGDISGNTIYF.

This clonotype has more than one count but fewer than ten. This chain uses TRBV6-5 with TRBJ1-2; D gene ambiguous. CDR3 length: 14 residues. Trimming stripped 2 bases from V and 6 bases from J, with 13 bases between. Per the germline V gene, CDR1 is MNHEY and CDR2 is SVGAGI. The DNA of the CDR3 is TGTGCCAGCAGTTACGGCGGGAAACTAGATGGCTACACCTTC. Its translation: CASSYGGKLDGYTF.

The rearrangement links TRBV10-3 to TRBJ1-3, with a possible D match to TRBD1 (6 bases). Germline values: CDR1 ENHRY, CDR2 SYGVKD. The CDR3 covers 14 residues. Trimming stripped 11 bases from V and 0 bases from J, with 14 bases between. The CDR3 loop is CAARDTYSGNTIYF. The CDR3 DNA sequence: TGTGCCGCCCGGGACACCTACTCTGGAAACACCATATATTTT.

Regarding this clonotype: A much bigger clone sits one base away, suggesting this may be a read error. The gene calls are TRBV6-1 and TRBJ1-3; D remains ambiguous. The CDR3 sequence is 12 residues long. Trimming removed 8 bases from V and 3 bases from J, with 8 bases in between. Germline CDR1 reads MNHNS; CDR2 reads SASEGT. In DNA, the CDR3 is TGTGCCAGCTTCAGCTTTGGAAACACCATATATTTT. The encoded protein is CASFSFGNTIYF.

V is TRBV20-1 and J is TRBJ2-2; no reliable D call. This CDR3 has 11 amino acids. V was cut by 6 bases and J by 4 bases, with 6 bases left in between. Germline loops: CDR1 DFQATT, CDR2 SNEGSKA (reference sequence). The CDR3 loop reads CSAAPTGELFF. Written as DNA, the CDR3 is TGCAGTGCAGCCCCCACCGGGGAGCTGTTTTTT.

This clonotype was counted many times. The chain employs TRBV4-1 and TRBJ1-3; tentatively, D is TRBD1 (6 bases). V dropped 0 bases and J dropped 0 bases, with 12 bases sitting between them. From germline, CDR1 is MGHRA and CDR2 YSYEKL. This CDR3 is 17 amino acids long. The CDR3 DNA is TGCGCCAGCAGCCAAGAGTACCGGGGGCACTCTGGAAACACCATATATTTT. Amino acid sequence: CASSQEYRGHSGNTIYF.

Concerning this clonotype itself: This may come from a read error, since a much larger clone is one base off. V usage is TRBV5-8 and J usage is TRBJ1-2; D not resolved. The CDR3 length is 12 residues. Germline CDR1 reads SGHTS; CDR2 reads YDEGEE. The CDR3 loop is CTSSLKDSRRLF. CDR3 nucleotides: TGTACCAGCAGCTTGAAGGACTCCCGACGTCTTTTC.

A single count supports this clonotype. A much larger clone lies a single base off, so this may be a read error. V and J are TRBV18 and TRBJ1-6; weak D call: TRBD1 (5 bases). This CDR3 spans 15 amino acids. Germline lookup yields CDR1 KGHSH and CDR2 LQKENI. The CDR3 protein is CASPPVPGRDSPLHF. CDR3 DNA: TGTGCCAGCCCACCGGTCCCGGGACGGGATTCACCCCTCCACTTT.

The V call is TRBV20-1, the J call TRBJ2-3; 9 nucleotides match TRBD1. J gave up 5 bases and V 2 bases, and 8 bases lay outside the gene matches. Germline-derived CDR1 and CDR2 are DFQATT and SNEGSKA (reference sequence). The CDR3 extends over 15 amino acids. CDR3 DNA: TGCAGTGCTAGAAACCCGGGACAGGGCGAAGATACGCAGTATTTT. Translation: CSARNPGQGEDTQYF.

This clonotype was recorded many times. For the CDR3, the DNA is TGCGCCAGCAGCTTGGCGGCTAGCGGATACGGGGAGCTGTTTTTT. Translated: CASSLAASGYGELFF. The chain combines TRBV5-1 with TRBJ2-2, with 7 bases aligning to TRBD2. Trimming cost V 0 bases and J 7 bases; bases outside gene matches: 6. The CDR3 runs to 15 residues. Germline V gene data show CDR1 as SGHRS and CDR2 as YFSETQ.

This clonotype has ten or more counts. The CDR3: CSASASTSGGRETQYF. In DNA form, the CDR3 reads TGCAGTGCTAGCGCCTCCACTAGCGGGGGAAGGGAGACCCAGTACTTC. The J gene is TRBJ2-5, the V gene TRBV20-1; 11 bases align to TRBD2. Germline values: CDR1 DFQATT, CDR2 SNEGSKA (reference sequence). V lost 3 bases to trimming and J lost 5 bases; unmatched junction nucleotides: 11. The CDR3 has 16 residues.

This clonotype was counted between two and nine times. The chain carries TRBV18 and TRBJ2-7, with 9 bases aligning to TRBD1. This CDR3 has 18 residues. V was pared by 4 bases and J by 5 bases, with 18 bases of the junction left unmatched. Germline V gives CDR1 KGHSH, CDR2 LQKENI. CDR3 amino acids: CASSRNRPGQGRSDEQYF. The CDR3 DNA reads TGTGCCAGCTCACGGAATCGCCCCGGACAGGGGAGATCCGACGAGCAGTACTTC.

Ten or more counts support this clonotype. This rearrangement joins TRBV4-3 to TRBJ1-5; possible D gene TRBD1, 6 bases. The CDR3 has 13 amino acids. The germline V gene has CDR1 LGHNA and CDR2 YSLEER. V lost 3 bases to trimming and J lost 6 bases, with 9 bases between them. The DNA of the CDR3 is TGCGCCAGCAGCCATACAGGGACTCAGCCCCAGCATTTT. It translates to CASSHTGTQPQHF.

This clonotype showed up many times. Written as DNA, the CDR3 is TGTGCCAGCAGTTTCACAGGGGTACATACGCAGTATTTT. Its translation: CASSFTGVHTQYF. The chain combines TRBV6-5 with TRBJ2-3, with 7 positions matching TRBD1. Germline CDR1 MNHEY, CDR2 SVGAGI. The CDR3 has 13 residues. The junction had 5 bases not matched to a gene; V was cut back by 4 bases and J by 7 bases.

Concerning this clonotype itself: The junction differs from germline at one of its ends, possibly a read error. CDR3 region: CSATDPGFYDYIF. In DNA form, the CDR3 reads TGCAGTGCTACCGACCCAGGGTTTTATGACTACATCTTC. The J gene is TRBJ1-2, the V gene TRBV20-1; a weak D match, TRBD1 (5 bases). The CDR3 is 13 residues long. Germline values: CDR1 DFQATT, CDR2 SNEGSKA (reference sequence).

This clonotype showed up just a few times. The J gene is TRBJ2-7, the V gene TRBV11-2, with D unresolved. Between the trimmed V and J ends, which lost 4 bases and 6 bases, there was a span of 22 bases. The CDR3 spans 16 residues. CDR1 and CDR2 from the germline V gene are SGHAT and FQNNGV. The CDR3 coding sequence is TGTGCCAGCAGCTACCCTCCCCGACGGCCTACGGGCGAGCAGTACTTC. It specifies CASSYPPRRPTGEQYF.

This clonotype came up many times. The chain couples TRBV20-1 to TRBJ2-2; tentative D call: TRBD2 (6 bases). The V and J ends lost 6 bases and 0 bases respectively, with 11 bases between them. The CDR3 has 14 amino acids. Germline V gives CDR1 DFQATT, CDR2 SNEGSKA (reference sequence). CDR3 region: CSALTRPNTGELFF. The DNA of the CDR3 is TGCAGTGCCTTGACTAGACCGAACACCGGGGAGCTGTTTTTT.

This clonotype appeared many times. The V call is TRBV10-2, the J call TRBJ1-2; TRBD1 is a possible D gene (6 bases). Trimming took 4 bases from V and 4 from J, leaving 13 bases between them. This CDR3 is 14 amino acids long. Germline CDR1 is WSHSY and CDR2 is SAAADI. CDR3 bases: TGCGCCAGCAGTGTCGGACGGGGGGCCTATGGCTACACCTTC. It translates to CASSVGRGAYGYTF.

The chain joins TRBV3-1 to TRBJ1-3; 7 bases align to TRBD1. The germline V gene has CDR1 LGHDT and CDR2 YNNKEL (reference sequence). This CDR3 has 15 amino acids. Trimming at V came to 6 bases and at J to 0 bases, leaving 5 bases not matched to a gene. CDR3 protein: CASSPGQFSGNTIYF. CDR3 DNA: TGTGCCAGCAGTCCGGGACAGTTCTCTGGAAACACCATATATTTT.

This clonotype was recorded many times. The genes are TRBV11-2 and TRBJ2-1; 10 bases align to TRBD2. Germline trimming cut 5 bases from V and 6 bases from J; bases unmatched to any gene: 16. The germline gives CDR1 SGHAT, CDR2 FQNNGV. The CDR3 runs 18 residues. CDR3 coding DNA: TGTGCCAGCAGCCCCAGGGGGGCCATAAGCGGGAGGGGCAATGAGCAGTTCTTC. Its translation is CASSPRGAISGRGNEQFF.